This TCR beta chain was recovered during a study of PD-L1 blockade in urothelial cancer (dated 2017 in TCRdb). Study-wide context: All patients started therapy in about 2014 and received atezolizumab 1,200 mg intravenously every 3 weeks. About 90% of the 29 patients were males with bladder-origin urothelial cancer, and about 65% of the roughly 30 reported a prior smoking history. An ECOG performance status of 0 or 1 was recorded for the patients, and 0 to 3 prior chemotherapy regimens had been received by the patients. Blood samples were analyzed at 3 weeks after treatment start (second dose) and at 6 weeks after treatment start. Blood samples gave median yields of about 140,000 T cells and over 80,000 unique TCRs, along with a median clonality of 0.080. The study, an exploratory multi-omic analysis, examined somatic, immune and clinical correlates of response to PD-L1 blockade with atezolizumab in urothelial cancer. TCR sequencing covered pretreatment tumor samples and matched, serially collected peripheral blood taken before and after atezolizumab treatment. Durable clinical benefit was defined as a progression-free survival longer than 6 months, and TCR features were additionally tested against progression-free survival and overall survival. In the same patients who had TCR sequencing, pretreatment tumors also underwent whole exome sequencing and RNA sequencing. Durable clinical benefit was achieved by nine patients but not by the remaining 20. Approximately 30 patients had pretreatment blood TCR-seq, around 25 had at least one posttreatment blood collection, and around 25 had tumor TCR-seq.

Per the publication, the time point label means: peripheral blood 6 weeks after treatment start. A total of 29 patients with locally advanced or metastatic urothelial carcinoma, treated at Memorial Sloan Kettering on a trial protocol, made up the cohort. Peripheral blood mononuclear cells were collected from each patient pretreatment and during treatment, giving between 1 and 8 total time points per patient. The Qiagen DNeasy Blood extraction kit was used to purify genomic DNA from total PBMCs and from tumor samples. Collected pretreatment and during treatment, PBMCs were isolated and stored as previously described. Here is what the overall study found, with its caveats: Small sample size (n ≈ 29) and many exploratory analyses mean the results are intended to be hypothesis-generating. Improved progression-free and overall survival was associated with having pretreatment peripheral blood TCR clonality below the median. Among patients with durable benefit, tumor-associated TCR clones showed greater expansion in peripheral blood 3 weeks after treatment started (n ≈ 20, p = 0.022).

The germline V gene (reference sequence) supplies CDR1 SGHAT and CDR2 FQDESV. The CDR3 covers 18 residues, taking in both the cysteine and the phenylalanine. Only the CDR3 part of the read is kept: 54 bases, read in frame from the first base. Germline trimming: 1 base from V, 7 bases from J; junction bases outside gene matches: 9. To estimate absolute template abundance from read counts, synthetic TCR analog templates were spiked into each PCR. Using the immunoSEQ assay, TCRbeta CDR3 regions were amplified from genomic DNA with bias-controlled V and J gene primers. Rearranged TCRbeta segments were sequenced at approximately 20X coverage. The authors' pipeline ran thus. Sequencing errors were corrected by clustering and CDR3s were annotated against IMGT to assign V, D and J genes. Out-of-frame and stop-codon sequences were excluded, and only productive TCRbeta rearrangements were used in downstream analyses. Clonality was computed as one minus Shannon entropy normalized by the log of the number of unique productive sequences. Clones differing between time points or between blood and tumor were identified using Fisher's exact test with Benjamini-Hochberg correction, with an adjusted p below 0.01 applied as the threshold. TCRdb took this table from immuneACCESS and kept in-frame rearrangements with V and J called. Such tables lack part of the clones; where checked against another copy, unresolved V genes explain under half of the gap, and the rest is unexplained. Clonal size and the V and J genes are those of that table, whereas D and trimming came from the DNA. This sample gives around 69,000 clones in total; around 93% of them show up just once. The ten largest clones add up to around 0.94% of the sample.

In the case of this clone: Its antigen is not yet known. Per-nucleotide qualities are absent, and no much larger clonotype sits a single base away.

The clonotype was recovered from a woman aged 80 or over with urothelial cancer. The chain is assembled from TRBV11-1 and TRBJ2-1; 14 bases in the junction line up with TRBD2. The sequences come from PBMCs, collected around atezolizumab (anti-PD-L1) treatment. The CDR3 amino acid sequence is: CASSLVLTSGRAGNEQFF. In nucleotides, the sequence is TGTGCCAGCAGCTTAGTATTGACTAGCGGGAGGGCAGGGAATGAGCAGTTCTTC.